One and the same sample provided the 17 T cell receptor beta chains below, sequenced in a study of T-cell reconstitution after alpha-beta-depleted transplantation in children. The authors prepared the TCRbeta library with unique molecular identifiers. TCRdb itself ran the PCR reads through MiXCR, one entry per CDR3 protein. The table shows almost 600,000 distinct CDR3 sequences, with 25% to 30% occurring only once. The specimen was PBMCs, collected before TCRalphabeta/CD19-depleted stem cell transplant. Receptors originate from a boy under three years old with Wiskott-Aldrich syndrome, due to receive a stem cell transplant.

The V call is TRBV5-1, the J call TRBJ2-2; 7 nucleotides match TRBD2. Per germline, CDR1 SGHRS and CDR2 YFSETQ. The junction had 10 bases not matched to a gene; V was cut back by 0 bases and J by 5 bases. The CDR3 has 17 residues. CDR3 region: CASSLVLGGAKTGELFF. As DNA, the CDR3 is TGCGCCAGCAGCTTGGTCCTGGGAGGGGCAAAAACCGGGGAGCTGTTTTTT.

The V call is TRBV20-1, the J call TRBJ1-4, with no clear D. This CDR3 contains 14 residues. Germline lookup yields CDR1 DFQATT and CDR2 SNEGSKA (reference sequence). Between the trimmed V and J ends, which lost 2 bases and 8 bases, there was a span of 15 bases. This chain's CDR3 is CSARPPLLGEKLFF. The DNA of the CDR3 is TGCAGTGCTAGACCCCCACTCCTAGGAGAAAAACTGTTTTTT.

The sample holds a few counts of this clonotype. CDR3 sequence: CASSKGSGTDRSNTEAFF. In nucleotides, the CDR3 is TGCGCCAGCAGCAAAGGTTCCGGGACAGACCGCTCGAACACTGAAGCTTTCTTT. The rearrangement uses TRBV5-1 and TRBJ1-1; 7 nucleotides match TRBD1. The CDR3 has 18 residues. Trimming at V came to 4 bases and at J to 1 base, leaving 16 bases not matched to a gene. CDR1 and CDR2 from the germline V gene are SGHRS and YFSETQ.

This clonotype was detected only a few times. V usage is TRBV20-1 and J usage is TRBJ2-2; D ambiguous. V was shortened by 0 bases and J by 7 bases, with 6 bases between the two germline ends. This CDR3 spans 12 amino acids. Looked up from germline, CDR1 is DFQATT and CDR2 is SNEGSKA (reference sequence). In DNA, the CDR3 is TGCAGTGCTAGAGAAGGGCGCGGGGAGCTGTTTTTT. It encodes CSAREGRGELFF.

This chain joins TRBV20-1 and TRBJ2-7; the D call may be TRBD1 or TRBD2 (5 bases each). V lost 5 bases and J 4 bases, leaving 18 bases between the germline ends. Per the germline V gene, CDR1 is DFQATT and CDR2 is SNEGSKA (reference sequence). The CDR3 is made up of 14 amino acids. The CDR3 sequence is CSAFSRDGFYEQYF. The CDR3 DNA reads as TGCAGTGCTTTCTCCCGGGACGGTTTTTACGAGCAGTACTTC.

This clonotype was detected only a few times. The CDR3 DNA is TGTGCCAGCAGTGAATTCCCAAATGAGCAGTTCTTC. It is translated as CASSEFPNEQFF. The rearrangement joins TRBV25-1 to TRBJ2-1; D unclear. Germline lookup yields CDR1 MGHDK and CDR2 SYGVNS. Trimming cost V 1 base and J 7 bases, with 5 bases left between them. The length of the CDR3 is 12 residues.

V is TRBV15 and J is TRBJ2-7; D is undetermined. This CDR3 comprises 13 residues. V was trimmed by 0 bases and J by 2 bases, leaving 5 bases between them. The germline gives CDR1 LNHNV, CDR2 YYDKDF (reference sequence). CDR3 nucleotide sequence: TGTGCCACCAGCAGAGAAAGGACCTACGAGCAGTACTTC. This encodes CATSRERTYEQYF.

The rearrangement links TRBV20-1 to TRBJ2-3; no clear D. Deletions cut 0 bases from V and 5 bases from J, with 3 bases between. The CDR3 consists of 11 residues. CDR1 is DFQATT and CDR2 is SNEGSKA in the germline V gene (reference sequence). CDR3 loop: CSARDIDTQYF. In DNA form, the CDR3 reads TGCAGTGCTAGAGATATAGATACGCAGTATTTT.

This chain links TRBV7-8 with TRBJ2-7; D is possibly TRBD1 or TRBD2 (5 bases each). Trimming stripped 4 bases from V and 4 bases from J, with 11 bases between. The CDR3 is made up of 13 amino acids. CDR1 is SGHVS and CDR2 is FQNEAQ in the germline V gene. The CDR3 spells CASSSGPLYEQYF. The DNA for the CDR3 is TGTGCCAGCAGCTCGGGACCCCTATACGAGCAGTACTTC. The variable domain in full, with the rest retrieved from reference TRBV7-8 and TRBJ2-7, is GAGVSQSPRYKVAKRGQDVALRCDPISGHVSLFWYQQALGQGPEFLTYFQNEAQLDKSGLPSDRFFAERPEGSVSTLKIQRTQQEDSAVYLCASSSGPLYEQYFGPGTRLTVT.

This clonotype has a handful of counts. The chain has TRBV29-1 and TRBJ2-1; 7 bases align to TRBD2. With V trimmed by 3 bases and J by 3 bases, 2 bases remained unmatched. The CDR3 runs to 13 residues. Germline V gives CDR1 SQVTM, CDR2 ANQGSEA. The CDR3 DNA follows: TGCAGCGTTGAGCGGGAGATCTACAATGAGCAGTTCTTC. It translates to CSVEREIYNEQFF.

This clonotype was counted a few times. The rearrangement uses TRBV3-1 and TRBJ2-7; D possibly corresponds to TRBD2 (5 bases). The CDR3 totals 14 residues. V lost 4 bases and J lost 2, with 12 bases in between. The germline V gene encodes CDR1 LGHDT and CDR2 YNNKEL (reference sequence). In DNA form, the CDR3 reads TGTGCCAGCAGCCCCCCCAGCGGACCCTACGAGCAGTACTTC. Translation gives CASSPPSGPYEQYF.

The CDR3 loop is CASSRTYANEQFF. In nucleotides, the CDR3 is TGTGCCAGCAGCCGCACGTACGCCAATGAGCAGTTCTTC. The rearrangement joins TRBV7-2 to TRBJ2-1; D is undetermined. With 5 bases removed from V and 6 bases from J, the gap between germline ends came to 11 bases. Germline V gives CDR1 SGHTA, CDR2 FQGNSA. This CDR3 contains 13 residues.

The CDR3 reads CATKGGGSTDTQYF. The CDR3 bases are TGCGCCACGAAAGGAGGAGGGAGCACAGATACGCAGTATTTT. The chain is built from TRBV5-1 and TRBJ2-3; weak D call: TRBD2 (6 bases). The CDR3 totals 14 residues. CDR1 is SGHRS and CDR2 is YFSETQ in the germline V gene. V gave up 9 bases and J gave up 0 bases, with 14 bases separating them.

This clonotype has only a few counts. The chain is built from TRBV10-3 and TRBJ2-1; TRBD2 aligns across 11 bases. The junction had 8 bases not matched to a gene; V was cut back by 3 bases and J by 7 bases. Germline values: CDR1 ENHRY, CDR2 SYGVKD. The CDR3 has 16 amino acids. Here the CDR3 reads CAISEIAGGPRNEQFF. The DNA for the CDR3 is TGTGCCATCAGTGAAATAGCGGGAGGGCCAAGAAATGAGCAGTTCTTC.

The rearrangement uses TRBV11-3 and TRBJ2-7; D uncertain. Trimming pared 4 bases from V and 3 bases from J, leaving 10 bases between. CDR1 is SGHNT, CDR2 YENEEA, per germline. The CDR3 loop spans 13 amino acids. The CDR3 sequence is CASSYYQDYEQYF. CDR3 in DNA: TGTGCCAGCAGCTATTATCAGGACTACGAGCAGTACTTC.

This clonotype was seen many times. The chain recombines TRBV5-1 with TRBJ2-7; D unclear. Trimming took off 0 bases at V and 4 bases at J, with 8 bases between the two ends. The CDR3 extends over 13 amino acids. CDR1 is SGHRS and CDR2 is YFSETQ in the germline V gene. As DNA, the CDR3 is TGCGCCAGCAGCTTGGAGGCCGGGTACGAGCAGTACTTC. It translates to CASSLEAGYEQYF.

This clonotype was counted only a few times. The V call is TRBV2, the J call TRBJ2-2; D not resolved. The CDR3 is 12 amino acids. Germline V gives CDR1 SNHLY, CDR2 FYNNEI. Trimming removed 3 bases from V and 3 bases from J, with 2 bases in between. Here the CDR3 reads CASSDDTGELFF. DNA for the CDR3: TGTGCCAGCAGTGATGACACCGGGGAGCTGTTTTTT.